The T cell receptor (beta chain) described here comes from a study of beta chain features in type 1 diabetes. Whole-study findings and limits: VDJ junctions from patients with type 1 diabetes contained fewer insertions and more deletions. HLA influence on TCRB rearrangement stayed unresolved here.

The sample holds a few counts of this clone. Its antigen is not known. Expressed TCRB transcripts were sequenced because the entire RNA isolate underwent reverse transcription. TCRdb's copy holds only in-frame clones and misses some; the assay was immunoSEQ multiplex PCR. The repertoire has some 44,000 clones, roughly 45% of them found once; the top ten carry about 0.25%. Looked up from germline, CDR1 is GTSNPN and CDR2 is SVGIG (reference sequence). Trimming removed 5 bases at V and 1 base at J, with 11 bases between. This CDR3 has 13 amino acids. Source material: stem cell memory CD4+ T cells from blood. The chain is built from TRBV30 and TRBJ1-1; TRBD1 might be the D (5 bases). This TCR was sampled from a woman under 40 in good health. The DNA of the CDR3 is TGTGCCTGGGGATTACAGGAGAACACTGAAGCTTTCTTT. It yields the protein CAWGLQENTEAFF.